This is a list of T cell receptor beta chains from one sample in a study of vaccination effects on CD4 cells after COVID-19. Sequenced by immunoSEQ multiplex PCR; TCRdb stores in-frame clones only, minus some. This sample carries approximately 13,000 clones, approximately 82% of them seen once, and the ten largest clones take 25%. Their cognate antigens are unknown. The material sequenced was CD4+ T cells from PBMCs cultured with HCoV-229E spike peptides, taken before COVID-19 vaccination. All receptors come from a human donor who received a COVID-19 vaccine. CDR3s include the opening cysteine and the closing phenylalanine or tryptophan. D genes are given only for firm matches. Some rows have no size entry. The others give once, few or many, or a class for an expanded clone.

TRBJ2-7,NA,NA,TRBV19,CASSTPSERVEQYF,TGTGCCAGTAGTACACCTAGCGAAAGGGTCGAGCAGTACTTC
TRBJ2-2,NA,NA,TRBV25-1,CASSEFAGLTTGELFF,TGTGCCAGCAGTGAATTCGCAGGGCTGACCACCGGGGAGCTGTTTTTT
TRBJ2-2,TRBD2,NA,TRBV3-1/TRBV3-2,CASSRKLAGRRGGVGELFF,TGTGCCAGCAGCCGAAAACTAGCGGGAAGGAGGGGAGGAGTGGGGGAGCTGTTTTTT
TRBJ1-2,NA,NA,TRBV4-1,CASSQDRANYGYTF,TGCGCCAGCAGCCAAGACAGAGCTAACTATGGCTACACCTTC
TRBJ1-1,NA,NA,TRBV4-1,CASRRGQSTEAFF,TGCGCCAGCAGGCGGGGGCAGAGTACTGAAGCTTTCTTT
TRBJ1-2,NA,NA,TRBV29-1,CSAVENYGYTF,TGCAGCGCCGTCGAAAACTATGGCTACACCTTC
TRBJ1-2,TRBD1,NA,TRBV19,CASRDRGRVDGYTF,TGTGCCAGTAGAGACAGGGGGCGCGTCGATGGCTACACCTTC
TRBJ1-1,NA,NA,TRBV28,CASTGGTEAFF,TGTGCCAGCACGGGGGGCACTGAAGCTTTCTTT
TRBJ1-4,NA,NA,TRBV7-2,CASSRGGSNEKLFF,TGTGCCAGCAGCCGCGGGGGAAGTAATGAAAAACTGTTTTTT
TRBJ2-5,NA,NA,TRBV18,CASSHGTEETQYF,TGTGCCAGCTCACACGGGACTGAAGAGACCCAGTACTTC
TRBJ1-5,NA,NA,TRBV9,CASSVGQNSNQPQHF,TGTGCCAGCAGCGTAGGGCAAAATAGCAATCAGCCCCAGCATTTT
TRBJ2-3,TRBD2,NA,TRBV3-1/TRBV3-2,CASSPQASSPRGLSRVIDTQYF,TGTGCCAGCAGCCCACAAGCCAGTTCTCCCCGGGGACTATCAAGAGTCATCGATACGCAGTATTTT
TRBJ1-1,NA,NA,TRBV5-1,CASSPGTTNTEAFF,TGCGCCAGCAGCCCCGGGACAACGAACACTGAAGCTTTCTTT
TRBJ2-5,NA,NA,TRBV19,CASSKGDLASRETQYF,TGTGCCAGTAGTAAGGGAGACCTAGCGAGCAGGGAGACCCAGTACTTC
TRBJ2-1,TRBD2,NA,TRBV6-5,CASSRLAGANEQFF,TGTGCCAGCTCAAGACTAGCGGGAGCTAATGAGCAGTTCTTC
TRBJ1-3,NA,few,TRBV30,CAWSEAGGNTIYF,TGTGCCTGGAGTGAAGCAGGGGGAAACACCATATATTTT
TRBJ2-3,NA,NA,TRBV11-2,CASSSRRAANLGDTQYF,TGTGCCAGCAGCTCCAGGCGGGCGGCCAACCTCGGAGATACGCAGTATTTT
TRBJ1-1,NA,once,TRBV28,CASSVAGGGRTEAFF,TGTGCCAGCAGCGTCGCTGGGGGGGGAAGGACTGAAGCTTTCTTT
TRBJ1-5,TRBD1,NA,TRBV20-1,CSASQTGRGNQPQHF,TGCAGTGCTAGTCAGACAGGGCGCGGCAATCAGCCCCAGCATTTT
TRBJ1-2,TRBD1,large,TRBV19,CASSITQGQGGYTF,TGTGCCAGTAGTATAACCCAAGGACAGGGAGGCTACACCTTC
TRBJ2-3,NA,NA,TRBV5-1,CASSRRRRAEDTQYF,TGCGCCAGCAGCCGCCGGAGGAGGGCGGAAGATACGCAGTATTTT
TRBJ2-2,NA,NA,TRBV10-3,CAIGGTWGTGELFF,TGTGCCATCGGAGGGACCTGGGGCACCGGGGAGCTGTTTTTT
TRBJ1-3,NA,NA,TRBV2,CASSYGRAYDTIYF,TGTGCCAGCTCTTACGGCAGGGCGTACGACACCATATATTTT
TRBJ1-2,NA,few,TRBV7-9,CASSLASRDSGYTF,TGTGCCAGCAGCTTAGCGAGCAGGGACTCGGGCTACACCTTC
TRBJ2-5,TRBD2,NA,TRBV25-1,CASSGGGVSGTQYF,TGTGCCAGCAGTGGGGGAGGGGTTTCTGGGACCCAGTACTTC
TRBJ2-5,NA,once,TRBV12-3/TRBV12-4,CASSFSKGETQYF,TGTGCCAGCAGTTTTAGTAAGGGCGAGACCCAGTACTTC
TRBJ2-1,NA,once,TRBV4-1,CASSHEDGSYNEQFF,TGCGCCAGCAGCCACGAAGACGGCTCCTACAATGAGCAGTTCTTC
TRBJ2-3,NA,NA,TRBV5-1,CASSLEGPYSTDTQYF,TGCGCCAGCAGCTTGGAGGGGCCTTACAGCACAGATACGCAGTATTTT
TRBJ1-2,NA,NA,TRBV28,CASSLSSRDLDYGYTF,TGTGCCAGCAGTTTAAGCTCAAGGGATTTGGACTATGGCTACACCTTC
TRBJ1-1,NA,NA,TRBV19,CASSIDLEGEAFF,TGTGCCAGTAGTATAGATTTGGAGGGCGAAGCTTTCTTT
TRBJ1-2,NA,NA,TRBV5-6,CASSLGGAYGYTF,TGTGCCAGCAGCTTGGGGGGCGCCTATGGCTACACCTTC
TRBJ2-7,TRBD1,NA,TRBV5-1,CASRPPGQGSGEQYF,TGCGCCAGCAGGCCCCCGGGACAGGGGTCCGGCGAGCAGTACTTC
TRBJ1-5,NA,NA,TRBV6-5,CASSYLGQPQHF,TGTGCCAGCAGTTATTTGGGTCAGCCCCAGCATTTT